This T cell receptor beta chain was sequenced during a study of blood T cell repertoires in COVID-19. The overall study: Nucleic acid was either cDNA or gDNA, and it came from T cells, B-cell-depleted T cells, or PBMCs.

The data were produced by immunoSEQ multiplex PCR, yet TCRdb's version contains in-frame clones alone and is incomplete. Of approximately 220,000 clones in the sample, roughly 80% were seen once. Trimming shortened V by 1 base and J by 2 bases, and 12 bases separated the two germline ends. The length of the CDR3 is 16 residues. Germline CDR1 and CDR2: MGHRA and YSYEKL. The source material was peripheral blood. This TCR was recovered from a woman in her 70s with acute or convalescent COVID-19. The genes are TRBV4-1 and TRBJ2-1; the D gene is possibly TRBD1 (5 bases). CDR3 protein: CASSQGGHQAYNEQFF. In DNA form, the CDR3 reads TGCGCCAGCAGCCAAGGCGGACACCAAGCCTACAATGAGCAGTTCTTC.